The 14 T cell receptor beta chains reported below all come from one sample, sequenced in a study of T cell repertoires in cytomegalovirus infection (dated by TCRdb to between 2018 and 2021). This specimen's treatment or condition label, interpreted: in vitro stimulation with specific CMV peptide epitopes to enrich CMV-specific T cells. The reads were generated on an Illumina HiSeq 1500. In TCRdb, the public reads were trimmed at Q25 with fastp and aligned with MiXCR, with productive beta chains retained. Duplicate CDR3 protein sequences are folded into a single record with the most common DNA and genes. Recorded for this sample are about 920,000 distinct CDR3 sequences; about a third of them occurred a single time. Over 11% of the sample is held by the ten biggest clonotypes. Antigen specificity for these receptors is unknown. The specimen was cultured CD8+ T cells from PBMCs, collected from culture after CMV antigen stimulation. Receptors were obtained from a human donor in good health (CMV status not recorded). Some clones in this sample may be carry-over from other donors' samples.

In this sample, this clonotype turned up a few times. The chain joins TRBV6-5 to TRBJ2-7; 8 bases are a match to TRBD1. The CDR3 extends over 16 amino acids. CDR1 and CDR2 (germline): MNHEY, SVGAGI. With 5 bases clipped from V and 1 base from J, the junction kept 10 bases outside the gene matches. The CDR3 protein is CASSLTGAVGSYEQYF. CDR3 nucleotide sequence: TGTGCCAGCAGTCTGACAGGGGCGGTCGGGTCCTACGAGCAGTACTTC.

This clonotype was found a few times. The chain couples TRBV9 to TRBJ1-2; D uncertain. This CDR3 spans 12 amino acids. Germline V CDR1 and CDR2: SGDLS, YYNGEE. With 3 bases removed from V and 8 bases from J, the gap between germline ends came to 11 bases. CDR3 in DNA: TGTGCCAGCAGCGCCTTAGCACGCGGCTACACCTTC. This codes for CASSALARGYTF.

This clonotype was found a few times. The V and J genes are TRBV19 and TRBJ1-1, with D possibly being TRBD1 (5 bases). The ends were cut back, 3 bases at V and 2 bases at J, with 7 bases in the middle. The germline gives CDR1 LNHDA, CDR2 SQIVND (reference sequence). This CDR3 contains 13 residues. Here the CDR3 DNA reads TGTGCCAGTAGTATGACAGCTAACACTGAAGCTTTCTTT. This translates into CASSMTANTEAFF.

This clonotype was observed a few times. This rearrangement joins TRBV12-5 to TRBJ2-5; tentatively, D is TRBD1 or TRBD2 (6 bases each). CDR1 and CDR2 (germline): LGHNT, FRNRAP. V was shortened by 3 bases and J by 1 base, with 18 bases between the two germline ends. The CDR3 has 17 residues. DNA for the CDR3: TGTGCTAGTGGTTTCCACCTCGAGGGGGGATTCCAAGAGACCCAGTACTTC. Residues: CASGFHLEGGFQETQYF.

This chain connects TRBV27 to TRBJ2-3; D possibly corresponds to TRBD2 (6 bases). Trimming shortened V by 6 bases and J by 0 bases, and 22 bases separated the two germline ends. Germline values: CDR1 MNHEY, CDR2 SMNVEV (reference sequence). The CDR3 runs 18 residues. CDR3 bases: TGTGCCAGCAGCCCCCGGGATTGGCTAGCGACTAGCACAGATACGCAGTATTTT. Translating it yields CASSPRDWLATSTDTQYF.

This clonotype was observed a handful of times. The chain recombines TRBV7-3 with TRBJ2-1; TRBD2 agrees at 10 bases. Looked up from germline, CDR1 is SGHTA and CDR2 is FQGTGA. The trim removed 1 base at V and 7 bases at J, leaving 10 bases unmatched. The CDR3 is 17 residues long. CDR3 in amino acids: CASSLRLAGDHWNEQFF. The CDR3 DNA follows: TGTGCCAGCAGCTTAAGGCTAGCGGGGGATCATTGGAATGAGCAGTTCTTC.

The CDR3 spells CASSLGRAEQFF. The CDR3 DNA follows: TGTGCCAGCAGCTTGGGCAGGGCTGAGCAGTTCTTC. The chain combines TRBV5-6 with TRBJ2-1, with a tentative D call TRBD1 (5 bases). The CDR3 spans 12 residues. Trimming shortened V by 0 bases and J by 9 bases, and 7 bases separated the two germline ends. Germline V gene lookup returns CDR1 SGHDT and CDR2 YYEEEE.

This clonotype was seen many times. The chain has TRBV27 and TRBJ2-5; 9 nucleotides agree with TRBD1. Germline assignment: CDR1 MNHEY and CDR2 SMNVEV (reference sequence). Trimming took 3 bases from V and 5 from J; bases not matched to a gene: 7. The CDR3 has 15 residues. CDR3 in amino acids: CASSLEGTGGETQYF. CDR3 in DNA: TGTGCCAGCAGTTTGGAGGGTACAGGGGGCGAGACCCAGTACTTC.

This clonotype came up many times. CDR3 DNA: TGTGCCAGCAGCTTAGTACGGGGTATAGGGACCGGGGAGCTGTTTTTT. Protein sequence: CASSLVRGIGTGELFF. The V gene is TRBV7-8, the J gene TRBJ2-2, with D perhaps matching TRBD2 (5 bases). The CDR3 contains 16 residues. With 1 base removed from V and 5 bases from J, the gap between germline ends came to 14 bases. Germline lookup yields CDR1 SGHVS and CDR2 FQNEAQ.

This clonotype was recorded many times. This chain joins TRBV12-3 or TRBV12-4 and TRBJ2-5, with D uncertain. The CDR3 is 14 amino acids. V was shortened by 5 bases and J by 1 base, with 11 bases between the two germline ends. CDR3 DNA: TGTGCCAGCAGTATGTCCTACGGCCAAGAGACCCAGTACTTC. Translating gives CASSMSYGQETQYF.

The chain joins TRBV19 to TRBJ2-1, with D possibly being TRBD1 (6 bases). The CDR3 loop spans 15 amino acids. CDR1 LNHDA and CDR2 SQIVND come from the germline V gene (reference sequence). V was trimmed by 3 bases and J by 6 bases, leaving 15 bases between them. CDR3 loop: CASSITGKRSNEQFF. CDR3 DNA sequence: TGTGCCAGTAGTATTACAGGGAAACGTTCCAATGAGCAGTTCTTC. Full variable domain (outside the CDR3, taken from reference TRBV19 and TRBJ2-1): DGGITQSPKYLFRKEGQNVTLSCEQNLNHDAMYWYRQDPGQGLRLIYYSQIVNDFQKGDIAEGYSVSREKKESFPLTVTSAQKNPTAFYLCASSITGKRSNEQFFGPGTRLTVL.

The chain uses TRBV12-5 and TRBJ2-5; TRBD2 might be the D (5 bases). This CDR3 contains 16 residues. Trimming stripped 7 bases from V and 4 bases from J, with 22 bases between. Germline CDR1 and CDR2: LGHNT and FRNRAP. CDR3: CASAPSRGRRGETQYF. CDR3 nucleotides: TGTGCTAGTGCCCCCTCCCGGGGTCGGAGAGGAGAGACCCAGTACTTC.

This clonotype was found many times. The chain links TRBV6-6 to TRBJ2-1, with D perhaps TRBD2 (5 bases). V lost 5 bases to trimming and J lost 0 bases, with 14 bases between them. From germline, CDR1 is MNHNY and CDR2 SVGAGI (reference sequence). This CDR3 region has 16 residues. CDR3 DNA: TGTGCCAGCAGTGGGCCGAGCGGAAGCTCCTACAATGAGCAGTTCTTC. This codes for CASSGPSGSSYNEQFF.

About this clonotype: The CDR3 ends on some other residue instead of the conserved phenylalanine or tryptophan, so this is likely a read error. The V gene is TRBV4-3, the J gene TRBJ2-3, with D tentatively TRBD1 (6 bases). V was trimmed by 1 base and J by 0 bases, leaving 8 bases between them. The CDR3 runs 15 residues. The germline V gene encodes CDR1 LGHNA and CDR2 YSLEER. DNA of the CDR3: TGCGCCAGCAGCCAAGGGGACATCAGCACAGATACGCAGTATTCT. Translating it yields CASSQGDISTDTQYS.